This T cell receptor beta chain was observed in a study of blood T cell repertoires in COVID-19. Study in general: The samples span acute and convalescent COVID-19 from the United States, Italy and Spain. PBMCs, B-cell-depleted T cells, or T cells were the source of the cDNA or gDNA that made up the material.

Sequencing used immunoSEQ multiplex PCR; TCRdb keeps in-frame clones, though not all of them. Of roughly 200,000 clones listed, over 70% were seen once; the top ten hold about 6.9%. V was clipped by 4 bases and J by 11 bases; unmatched bases: 13. The CDR3 has 15 residues. Germline V gives CDR1 SGHDN, CDR2 FVKESK. Sequencing was done on a sample of peripheral blood. The receptor's source is a man between 60 and 75 years old with acute or convalescent COVID-19. This chain links TRBV14 with TRBJ1-4; TRBD1 matches 7 bases. For the CDR3, the DNA is TGTGCCAGCAGCCCTACCGACAGGGCACTTGCTAAACTGTTTTTT. Its translation: CASSPTDRALAKLFF.